This T cell receptor beta chain was captured by sequencing in a study of chemoradiotherapy in HPV16-positive cancers. Study as a whole: Candidate HPV-specific clones and shared TCR motifs came from a couple of HPV16-positive patients. Study-level points and caveats: Candidate HPV-specific clones and E7-related TCR motifs grew in tumor during treatment. In HPV16-positive patients, HPV-responsive T-cell expansion tracked better recurrence-free survival.

Germline CDR1 and CDR2: SGHKS and YYEKEE (reference sequence). The CDR3 spans 15 residues. V was pared by 0 bases and J by 2 bases, with 11 bases between. The assay was immunoSEQ multiplex PCR, and TCRdb's table has in-frame clones only and misses some. The sample has 2,500 to 3,500 clones; more than 85% are singletons. Over chemoradiotherapy, repertoires were sampled more than once. As for this clone: Its specificity is unknown.

This sequence joins TRBV5-5 and TRBJ2-5, with a weak D call TRBD1 (6 bases). This sample comprised tumor tissue, obtained from a patient who underwent chemoradiotherapy. This sequence was found in a human donor with HPV-associated anogenital cancer. The CDR3 DNA follows: TGTGCCAGCAGCTTGGCCGGACAGACGCAAGAGACCCAGTACTTC. It is translated as CASSLAGQTQETQYF.